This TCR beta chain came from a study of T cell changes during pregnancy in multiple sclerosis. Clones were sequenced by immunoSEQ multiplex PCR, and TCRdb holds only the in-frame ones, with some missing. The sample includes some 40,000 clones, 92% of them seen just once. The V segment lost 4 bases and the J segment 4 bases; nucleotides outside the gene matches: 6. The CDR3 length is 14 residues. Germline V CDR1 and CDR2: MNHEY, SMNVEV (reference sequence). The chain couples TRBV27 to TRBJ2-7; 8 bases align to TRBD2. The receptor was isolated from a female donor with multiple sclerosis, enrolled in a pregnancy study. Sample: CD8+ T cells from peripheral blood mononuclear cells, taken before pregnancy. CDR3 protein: CASSYSGRAYEQYF. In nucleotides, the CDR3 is TGTGCCAGCAGTTACAGCGGGAGAGCTTACGAGCAGTACTTC.